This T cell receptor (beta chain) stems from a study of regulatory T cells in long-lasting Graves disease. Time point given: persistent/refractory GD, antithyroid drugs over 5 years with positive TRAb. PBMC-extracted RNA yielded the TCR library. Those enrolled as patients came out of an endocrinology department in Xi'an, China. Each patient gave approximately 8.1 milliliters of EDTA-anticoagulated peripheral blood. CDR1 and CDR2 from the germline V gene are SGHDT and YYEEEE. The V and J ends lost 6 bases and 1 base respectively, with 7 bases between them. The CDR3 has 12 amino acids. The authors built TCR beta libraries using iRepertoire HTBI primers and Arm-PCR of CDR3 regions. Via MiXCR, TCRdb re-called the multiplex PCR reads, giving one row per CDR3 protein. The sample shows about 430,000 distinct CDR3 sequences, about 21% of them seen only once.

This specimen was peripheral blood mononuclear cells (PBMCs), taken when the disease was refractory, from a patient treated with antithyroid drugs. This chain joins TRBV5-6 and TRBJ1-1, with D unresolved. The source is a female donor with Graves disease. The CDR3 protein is CASMGGNTEAFF. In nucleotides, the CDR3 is TGTGCCAGCATGGGAGGGAACACTGAAGCTTTCTTT.